This T cell receptor (beta chain) was observed in a study of breast tumors, draining lymph nodes, adjacent tissues. The study's findings and limits: That most tumor T cells come from lymph nodes remained unproven.

Axillary draining lymph nodes of breast cancer patients supplied the node samples. TCRdb re-called the multiplex PCR reads through MiXCR, storing one row per CDR3 protein. The sample carries roughly 100,000 distinct CDR3 sequences, about 30% recorded once. This clonotype was seen many times. The antigen is undetermined. A junction boundary mismatches the germline segment, possibly from a read error. The CDR3 has 14 amino acids. CDR1 is MNHEY and CDR2 is SVGEGT in the germline V gene. This sequence originates from a female donor with breast cancer. Some clones in this sample may be carry-over from other donors' samples. V usage is TRBV6-2 or TRBV6-3 and J usage is TRBJ2-7; perhaps TRBD1 as D (6 bases). The sample consisted of axillary lymph node tissue. CDR3 protein: CASSHSGTRYEQYF. CDR3 DNA: TGTGCCAGCAGTCACTCGGGGACACGGTACGAGCAGTACTTC.